This is a list of T cell receptor beta chains from one sample in a study of blood T cell repertoires in COVID-19. Only in-frame clones appear in the TCRdb table, and some are missing; sequencing was by immunoSEQ multiplex PCR. Found here are 250,000 or so clones, approximately 87% of them singletons; the top ten hold 6.2%. Source material: peripheral blood. Receptors originate from a man aged 60 to 75 with acute or convalescent COVID-19. CDR3s include the opening cysteine and the closing phenylalanine or tryptophan. The D gene is left open where the match is weak. Clone size, where shown, is once, few, many, or a class for clones that have expanded.

d_call,j_call,clone_size,v_call,cdr3_aa,cdr3_nt
TRBD1,TRBJ1-4,.,TRBV5-1,CASSLDGTVNEKLFF,TGCGCCAGCAGCTTGGATGGGACAGTTAATGAAAAACTGTTTTTT
TRBD1,TRBJ1-2,.,TRBV19,CASSIWRTGDNGYTF,TGTGCCAGTAGTATTTGGAGGACAGGGGATAATGGCTACACCTTC
.,TRBJ2-3,.,TRBV24-1,CATSPRGRPDTQYF,TGTGCCACCAGTCCTCGAGGAAGGCCAGATACGCAGTATTTT
TRBD1,TRBJ2-5,.,TRBV11-3,CASSSSTGGETQYF,TGTGCCAGCAGCTCCAGTACAGGGGGAGAGACCCAGTACTTC
TRBD1,TRBJ2-3,.,TRBV5-1,CASSWGRQGALEDTQYF,TGCGCCAGCAGCTGGGGACGACAGGGGGCCTTGGAAGATACGCAGTATTTT
.,TRBJ1-3,.,TRBV7-3,CASSLSGEGNTIYF,TGTGCCAGCTCGTTGAGCGGGGAGGGAAACACCATATATTTT
.,TRBJ1-1,.,TRBV7-9,CASSSPGLRTEAFF,TGTGCCAGCAGCTCCCCGGGGTTAAGAACTGAAGCTTTCTTT
TRBD1,TRBJ1-4,few,TRBV5-1,CASSTVGQVGGEKLFF,TGCGCCAGCAGCACCGTAGGACAGGTTGGAGGTGAAAAACTGTTTTTT
.,TRBJ1-5,.,TRBV15,CATSRGNREDQPQHF,TGTGCCACCAGCAGAGGGAACAGGGAAGACCAGCCCCAGCATTTT
.,TRBJ1-1,.,TRBV6-5,CASRATENTEAFF,TGTGCCAGCAGAGCGACAGAGAACACTGAAGCTTTCTTT
TRBD1,TRBJ1-1,.,TRBV11-3,CASSLQTGAAEAFF,TGTGCCAGCAGCCTACAGACAGGGGCCGCTGAAGCTTTCTTT
.,TRBJ2-7,.,TRBV6-2/TRBV6-3,CASSYRQAGFDF,TGTGCCAGCAGTTATCGTCAGGCGGGTTTCGACTTC
.,TRBJ2-7,.,TRBV5-6,CASSGTGLHEQYF,TGTGCCAGCAGCGGAACAGGGTTACACGAGCAGTACTTC
TRBD2,TRBJ2-5,once,TRBV13,CASSTRGSGKQETQYF,TGTGCCAGCAGCACGAGAGGAAGCGGGAAACAAGAGACCCAGTACTTC
.,TRBJ2-7,.,TRBV11-2,CASSRTGPNYEQYF,TGTGCCAGCAGCCGCACAGGTCCTAACTACGAGCAGTACTTC
.,TRBJ1-5,once,TRBV28,CASKTLGAASNQPQHF,TGTGCCAGCAAGACTTTGGGGGCAGCTAGCAATCAGCCCCAGCATTTT
TRBD2,TRBJ2-7,.,TRBV7-8,CASSLEGLAKPYEQYF,TGTGCCAGCAGCTTAGAAGGACTAGCGAAGCCCTACGAGCAGTACTTC
.,TRBJ2-3,many,TRBV2,CASSPPFTDTQYF,TGTGCCAGCAGCCCCCCCTTTACAGATACGCAGTATTTT
TRBD1,TRBJ1-1,few,TRBV27,CASSTYRGKAFF,TGTGCCAGCAGTACGTACAGGGGAAAAGCTTTCTTT
.,TRBJ2-3,.,TRBV7-2,CASSRRQATSTDTQYF,TGTGCCAGCAGCCGCCGACAGGCCACTAGCACAGATACGCAGTATTTT
TRBD1,TRBJ2-1,.,TRBV6-5,CASSYPGQGFDEQFF,TGTGCCAGCAGTTACCCGGGACAGGGATTTGATGAGCAGTTCTTC
.,TRBJ2-2,.,TRBV10-3,CAIRLTGITGELFF,TGTGCCATCAGGCTCACAGGGATTACCGGGGAGCTGTTTTTT
TRBD2,TRBJ2-3,.,TRBV5-1,CASSAVSGRGTDTQYF,TGCGCCAGCAGCGCGGTTAGCGGGAGAGGCACAGATACGCAGTATTTT
.,TRBJ2-5,.,TRBV19,CASSIDPTEGGQGTQYF,TGTGCCAGTAGTATAGACCCAACCGAGGGGGGGCAGGGGACCCAGTACTTC
TRBD2,TRBJ2-1,.,TRBV7-3,CASSRSSGSYNEQFF,TGTGCCAGCAGTCGTAGTAGCGGGTCGTACAATGAGCAGTTCTTC
TRBD1,TRBJ2-7,.,TRBV7-6,CASSQGQGLIEQYF,TGTGCCAGCAGCCAGGGACAGGGTCTTATCGAGCAGTACTTC
TRBD1,TRBJ1-2,few,TRBV15,CATSRPPQGAGGYTF,TGTGCCACCAGCAGACCTCCACAGGGGGCTGGTGGCTACACCTTC
TRBD2,TRBJ2-2,.,TRBV2,CASSDGLAGFGGTGELFF,TGTGCCAGCAGTGACGGTCTAGCGGGATTCGGCGGCACCGGGGAGCTGTTTTTT
.,TRBJ1-5,.,TRBV5-8,CASSLVHSYQPQHF,TGTGCCAGCAGCTTGGTCCACAGCTATCAGCCCCAGCATTTT
.,TRBJ1-5,.,TRBV19,CASNDRTELRPQHF,TGTGCCAGTAATGACAGGACGGAGCTGAGGCCCCAGCATTTT
.,TRBJ1-1,.,TRBV5-1,CASSLDARRNTEAFF,TGCGCCAGCAGCTTGGACGCACGGAGGAACACTGAAGCTTTCTTT
TRBD2,TRBJ2-5,many,TRBV4-3,CASSQGSGRAGETQYF,TGCGCCAGCAGCCAAGGGAGCGGGAGGGCTGGGGAGACCCAGTACTTC
TRBD2,TRBJ2-3,.,TRBV6-2/TRBV6-3,CASSFLRLAGGTDTQYF,TGTGCCAGCAGTTTCCTTAGACTAGCGGGGGGCACAGATACGCAGTATTTT
.,TRBJ2-3,.,TRBV5-1,CASRLRSASTDTQYF,TGCGCCAGCCGCCTCCGAAGCGCTAGCACAGATACGCAGTATTTT
.,TRBJ2-5,.,TRBV23-1,CASSQSGRGQETQYF,TGCGCCAGCAGTCAATCGGGAAGGGGCCAAGAGACCCAGTACTTC
TRBD1,TRBJ2-3,.,TRBV6-5,CASTNRGTDTQYF,TGTGCCAGCACGAACAGGGGGACAGATACGCAGTATTTT
TRBD1,TRBJ1-2,.,TRBV5-6,CASSINRGRNGYTF,TGTGCCAGCAGCATCAACAGGGGCCGGAATGGCTACACCTTC
TRBD2,TRBJ2-1,once,TRBV2,CASSPPLGLSSLNEQFF,TGTGCCAGCAGCCCCCCTCTGGGACTATCCTCCTTGAATGAGCAGTTCTTC
.,TRBJ1-6,few,TRBV6-5,CASSYEEGPSSPLHF,TGTGCCAGCAGTTACGAGGAGGGGCCATCGTCACCCCTCCACTTT
.,TRBJ2-5,.,TRBV11-2,CASSLERNQETQYF,TGTGCCAGCAGCTTAGAGAGAAATCAAGAGACCCAGTACTTC
.,TRBJ1-5,.,TRBV6-6,CASSAPGDGNQPQHF,TGTGCCAGCAGTGCGCCAGGGGATGGCAATCAGCCCCAGCATTTT
.,TRBJ1-2,.,TRBV19,CASSILDQRRYGYTF,TGTGCCAGTAGTATACTCGACCAAAGGAGGTATGGCTACACCTTC